This TCR beta chain was identified during a study of blood T cell repertoires in COVID-19 (TCRdb year 2020). Study-level background: Samples covering the acute and convalescent phases of COVID-19 were provided by collaborators in the United States, Italy and Spain. The material from the prospective study consisted of cDNA or gDNA derived from T cells, B-cell-depleted T cells, or PBMCs. The dataset comprised deeply sampled blood TCRbeta repertoires from subjects exposed to, actively infected with, or recovered from COVID-19. The repertoires were released in a freely available public database intended as a resource for research on the immune response to SARS-CoV-2. The samples were drawn from the first 160 participants of the ongoing ImmuneRACE study and from over a thousand subjects provided by 6 global collaborators. Nearly every sample came with metadata listing a de-identified subject ID, COVID-19 status, age in years and sex. Where available, HLA class I and class II types were obtained from metadata supplied by the sample provider rather than from assay-based typing. Results the study describes overall, beyond this receptor: The quantity of clinical and demographic metadata differed by source and by participant and was supplied without curation.

TCRbeta CDR3 regions were amplified from genomic DNA by means of the immunoSEQ Assay, a bias-controlled multiplex PCR. From the authors' description of their analysis: The number of nucleated cells in each sample was estimated by amplification of reference gene primers within the assay. To quantify the absolute abundance of each unique TCRbeta CDR3 rearrangement, sequence reads were collapsed and filtered. For each sample, productive Simpson clonality was calculated as the square root of Simpson's diversity index over productive rearrangements. What TCRdb holds here is the immuneACCESS table cut down to in-frame rearrangements. Part of the clones is not present; checked against another copy, under half of the missing clones reflect an unresolved V gene, and the others are unexplained. The D gene and trimming were derived from the DNA, and the V and J assignments and clone size from that table. For this sample the table gives 99,000 or so clones, of which 91% were detected only once. 5% to 6.5% of the sample belongs to the ten largest clones.

Whole blood was collected in K2EDTA tubes by collaborating institutions according to the institutions' own protocols. For TCRbeta analysis, collaborators shipped samples as frozen whole blood, isolated PBMCs, or DNA extracted from either of those sample types. Remarks on this clone: Its cognate antigen has yet to be identified. No clone much larger than this one lies a single base away; base qualities are absent.

Including cysteine and phenylalanine, the CDR3 has 18 amino acids. Only the CDR3 part of the read is kept: 54 bases, read in frame from the first base. Looking up the germline V gene yields CDR1 SQVTM and CDR2 ANQGSEA. Deletion took 1 base off V and 2 bases off J, with a span of 23 bases between the germline ends. Here the chain combines TRBV29-1 and TRBJ2-5, with the identity of the D gene unclear. This TCR was recovered from a human donor in a cohort sampled during active COVID-19. The sequenced sample was peripheral blood. The CDR3 protein sequence reads: CSVEGGRPPAVLQETQYF. In nucleotide form, the sequence is TGCAGCGTTGAAGGTGGCAGGCCCCCCGCAGTCCTACAAGAGACCCAGTACTTC.